This T cell receptor (beta chain) was recorded in a study of blood T cells in healthy people across ages. For every donor, a draw yielded roughly 9.3 milliliters of peripheral blood. V lost 3 bases to trimming and J lost 0 bases, with 15 bases between them. The CDR3 is made up of 16 amino acids. CDR1 is DFQATT, CDR2 SNEGSKA, per germline (reference sequence). Sample-barcoded 5' priming and a J-beta primer mix drove a second PCR of roughly 6 to 12 cycles. TCRdb redid the calling of the 5' RACE reads with MiXCR, one entry per CDR3 protein. The sample holds 710,000 or so distinct CDR3 sequences, roughly 32% seen once.

The chain combines TRBV20-1 with TRBJ1-3, with D tentatively TRBD1 (5 bases). The sample consisted of blood. The TCR originated in a woman at least 80 years old in good health. In DNA form, the CDR3 reads TGCAGTGCTAGCCGGTGGGGGGGAAGCTCTGGAAACACCATATATTTT. Translation: CSASRWGGSSGNTIYF.